Below are 14 T cell receptor beta chains sequenced from a single sample in a study of T cell responses to AZD1222 COVID-19 vaccine. Using immunoSEQ multiplex PCR, the repertoire was profiled, and TCRdb retains in-frame clones only, with some absent. The table shows some 120,000 clones, with about 91% occurring only once. Source: peripheral blood, taken 28 days after the second AZD1222 dose. These TCRs come from an adult who received the AZD1222 COVID-19 vaccine.

The gene calls are TRBV10-3 and TRBJ1-5; perhaps TRBD1 as D (6 bases). Germline V gene lookup returns CDR1 ENHRY and CDR2 SYGVKD. Trimming took off 10 bases at V and 7 bases at J, with 17 bases between the two ends. This CDR3 is 13 amino acids long. The CDR3 loop reads CASKGGAEQPQHF. The CDR3 DNA is TGTGCCAGCAAGGGGGGGGCTGAGCAGCCCCAGCATTTT.

This clone appeared a single time. The CDR3 is CASNLREQGAVGYTF. DNA of the CDR3: TGTGCCAGCAACCTCCGAGAACAGGGGGCGGTTGGCTACACCTTC. V gene TRBV3-1 (or the pseudogene TRBV3-2) combines with J gene TRBJ1-2; TRBD1 agrees at 9 bases. The CDR3 totals 15 residues. With V trimmed by 7 bases and J by 7 bases, 13 bases remained unmatched. Germline CDR1 and CDR2: LGHDT and YNNKEL (reference sequence).

This clone was found a few times. This chain joins TRBV18 and TRBJ1-3; 8 nucleotides align to TRBD1. This CDR3 has 14 amino acids. From germline, CDR1 is KGHSH and CDR2 LQKENI. J was trimmed by 0 bases and V by 10 bases; bases with no gene match: 5. CDR3 sequence: CATGQGASGNTIYF. CDR3 in DNA: TGTGCCACCGGACAGGGAGCCTCTGGAAACACCATATATTTT.

The chain's CDR3 is CASSKPGQRRVGTEAFF. The CDR3 DNA reads TGTGCCAGCAGCAAACCGGGCCAACGCAGGGTTGGCACTGAAGCTTTCTTT. This rearrangement joins TRBV5-6 to TRBJ1-1, with D maybe TRBD1 (5 bases). The CDR3 consists of 17 residues. V gave up 4 bases and J gave up 4 bases, with 23 bases separating them. Per the germline V gene, CDR1 is SGHDT and CDR2 is YYEEEE. Variable domain in full (rest from reference TRBV5-6 and TRBJ1-1): DAGVTQSPTHLIKTRGQQVTLRCSPKSGHDTVSWYQQALGQGPQFIFQYYEEEERQRGNFPDRFSGHQFPNYSSELNVNALLLGDSALYLCASSKPGQRRVGTEAFFGQGTRLTVV.

On this clone: The same CDR3 also results from other DNA sequences found in this sample. CDR3 residues: CASSRTSLETQYF. The CDR3 bases are TGTGCCAGCAGCCGGACTAGCTTAGAGACCCAGTACTTC. The chain uses TRBV3-1 (or the pseudogene TRBV3-2) and TRBJ2-5; TRBD2 agrees at 8 bases. Germline lookup yields CDR1 LGHDT and CDR2 YNNKEL (reference sequence). The CDR3 has 13 amino acids. The V gene end was trimmed by 4 bases and the J gene end by 4 bases; junction bases not matched to a gene: 2.

The chain is built from TRBV7-3 and TRBJ2-5; weak D call: TRBD2 (6 bases). Germline assignment: CDR1 SGHTA and CDR2 FQGTGA. This CDR3 is built from 14 residues. V gave up 4 bases and J gave up 7 bases, with 16 bases separating them. CDR3 sequence (DNA): TGTGCCAGCAGCTCTGGGGGGTTGTCGTCGACCCAGTACTTC. This codes for CASSSGGLSSTQYF. The whole variable domain, filled in from reference TRBV7-3 and TRBJ2-5, reads GAGVSQTPSNKVTEKGKYVELRCDPISGHTALYWYRQSLGQGPEFLIYFQGTGAADDSGLPNDRFFAVRPEGSVSTLKIQRTERGDSAVYLCASSSGGLSSTQYFGPGTRLLVL.

A single count supports this clone. This chain uses TRBV27 with TRBJ1-5; D remains unclear. Germline-derived CDR1 and CDR2 are MNHEY and SMNVEV (reference sequence). This CDR3 has 14 amino acids. V was shortened by 6 bases and J by 0 bases, with 9 bases between the two germline ends. The CDR3 nucleotides are TGTGCCAGCAGCCTGTATTATAGCAATCAGCCCCAGCATTTT. It encodes CASSLYYSNQPQHF.

CDR3 loop: CASSYEGGYGYTF. CDR3 sequence (DNA): TGTGCCAGCAGTTATGAGGGGGGCTATGGCTACACCTTC. This chain connects TRBV6-9 to TRBJ1-2, with a possible D match to TRBD1 (6 bases). Germline V gene data show CDR1 as MNHGY and CDR2 as SVAAGI. The CDR3 consists of 13 residues. V dropped 2 bases and J dropped 4 bases, with 8 bases sitting between them.

The CDR3 DNA reads TGCGCCAGCAGCCCGACAGGGGCGAACACCGGGGAGCTGTTTTTT. As protein: CASSPTGANTGELFF. The rearrangement uses TRBV5-1 and TRBJ2-2, with 8 bases matching TRBD1. CDR1 is SGHRS and CDR2 is YFSETQ in the germline V gene. V lost 4 bases to trimming and J lost 0 bases; unmatched junction nucleotides: 2. The CDR3 is 15 amino acids.

The rearrangement joins TRBV27 to TRBJ1-1, with 10 nucleotides matching TRBD1. Trimming removed 5 bases from V and 3 bases from J; junction bases left unmatched: 6. The CDR3 runs to 15 residues. CDR1 is MNHEY, CDR2 SMNVEV, per germline (reference sequence). DNA for the CDR3: TGTGCCAGCAGTAATCGACAGGGGGCGTACACTGAAGCTTTCTTT. Its translation: CASSNRQGAYTEAFF.

The chain carries TRBV5-4 and TRBJ2-5, with no clear D. Germline CDR1 is SGHNT and CDR2 is YYREEE (reference sequence). V was cut by 5 bases and J by 2 bases, with 19 bases left in between. This CDR3 has 16 amino acids. The CDR3 DNA is TGTGCCAGCAGGTCCGACCCCTCAAATAGTCAAGAGACCCAGTACTTC. Amino acid sequence: CASRSDPSNSQETQYF.

The chain carries TRBV5-6 and TRBJ2-2; the match to TRBD1 covers 8 bases. Germline trimming cut 3 bases from V and 1 base from J; bases unmatched to any gene: 8. This CDR3 comprises 17 residues. Germline V gene data show CDR1 as SGHDT and CDR2 as YYEEEE. CDR3 amino acids: CASSSRTGTGNTGELFF. CDR3 DNA: TGTGCCAGCAGCTCCCGAACCGGGACAGGGAACACCGGGGAGCTGTTTTTT.

This chain links TRBV19 with TRBJ2-6, with D uncertain. V was pared by 0 bases and J by 1 base, with 7 bases between. Germline-derived CDR1 and CDR2 are LNHDA and SQIVND (reference sequence). The CDR3 is 16 amino acids. CDR3 in DNA: TGTGCCAGTAGTATAGATTTTATTTCTGGGGCCAACGTCCTGACTTTC. Translation: CASSIDFISGANVLTF.

The rearrangement joins TRBV28 to TRBJ1-2, with D unresolved. There are 11 residues in the CDR3. The germline V gene has CDR1 MDHEN and CDR2 SYDVKM. V was shortened by 7 bases and J by 3 bases, with 6 bases between the two germline ends. CDR3 sequence reads: CASTTHYGYTF. The CDR3 bases are TGTGCCAGCACCACACACTATGGCTACACCTTC.